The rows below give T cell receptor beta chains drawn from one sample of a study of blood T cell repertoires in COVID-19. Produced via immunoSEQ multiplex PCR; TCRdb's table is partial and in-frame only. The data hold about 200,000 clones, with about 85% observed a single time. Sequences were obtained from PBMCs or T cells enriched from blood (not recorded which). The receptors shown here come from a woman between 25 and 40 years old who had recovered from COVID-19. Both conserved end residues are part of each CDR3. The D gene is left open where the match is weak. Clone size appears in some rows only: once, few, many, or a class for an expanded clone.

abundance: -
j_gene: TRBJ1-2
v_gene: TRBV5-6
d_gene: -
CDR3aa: CASSLALGDGYTF
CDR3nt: TGTGCCAGCAGCTTGGCCCTAGGGGATGGCTACACCTTC

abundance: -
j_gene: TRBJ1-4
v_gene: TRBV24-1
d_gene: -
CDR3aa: CATRRTHLTNEKLFF
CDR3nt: TGTGCCACCAGGCGAACTCATTTAACTAATGAAAAACTGTTTTTT

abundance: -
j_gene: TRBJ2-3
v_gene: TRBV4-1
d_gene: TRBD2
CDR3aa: CASRPGLAGSSTDTQYF
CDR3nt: TGCGCCAGCAGACCGGGACTAGCGGGATCTAGCACAGATACGCAGTATTTT

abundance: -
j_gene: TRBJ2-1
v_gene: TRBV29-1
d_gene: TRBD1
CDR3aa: CSSTPGQGILNEQFF
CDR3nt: TGCAGCTCGACGCCGGGACAGGGGATTTTGAATGAGCAGTTCTTC

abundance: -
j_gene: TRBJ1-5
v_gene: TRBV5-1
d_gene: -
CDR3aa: CASSPATGQPQHF
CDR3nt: TGCGCCAGCAGTCCTGCGACGGGACAGCCCCAGCATTTT

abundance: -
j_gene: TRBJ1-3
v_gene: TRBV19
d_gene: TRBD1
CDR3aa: CASSTRGDRISGNTIYF
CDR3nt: TGTGCCAGTAGTACGAGGGGGGACAGGATCTCTGGAAACACCATATATTTT

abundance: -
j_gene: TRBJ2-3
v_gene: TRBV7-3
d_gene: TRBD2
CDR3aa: CASSDGLALNTQYF
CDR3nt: TGTGCCAGCAGTGATGGACTAGCCCTTAATACGCAGTATTTT

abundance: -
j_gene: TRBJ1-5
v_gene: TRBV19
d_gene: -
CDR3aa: CASSLTPGNNQPQHF
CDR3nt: TGTGCCAGTAGTCTGACGCCGGGAAACAATCAGCCCCAGCATTTT

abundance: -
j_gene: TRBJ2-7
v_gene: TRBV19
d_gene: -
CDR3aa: CASSTQGGSYEQYF
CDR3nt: TGTGCCAGTAGTACACAAGGGGGCTCCTACGAGCAGTACTTC

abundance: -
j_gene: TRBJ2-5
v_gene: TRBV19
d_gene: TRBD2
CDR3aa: CASSLLAGVEFETQYF
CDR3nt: TGTGCCAGTAGCCTACTAGCGGGAGTGGAATTTGAGACCCAGTACTTC

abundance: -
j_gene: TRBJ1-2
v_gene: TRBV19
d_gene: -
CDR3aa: CASSIGPPGAAYGYTF
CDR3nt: TGTGCCAGTAGTATAGGCCCCCCAGGGGCGGCCTATGGCTACACCTTC

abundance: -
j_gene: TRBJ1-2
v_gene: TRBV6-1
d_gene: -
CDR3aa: CASSLDSYGYTF
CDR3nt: TGTGCCAGCAGTTTGGACAGCTATGGCTACACCTTC

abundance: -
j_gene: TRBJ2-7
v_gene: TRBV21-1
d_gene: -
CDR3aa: CASSNVQGKGTYEQYF
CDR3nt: TGTGCCAGCAGCAACGTTCAGGGGAAAGGGACCTACGAGCAGTACTTC

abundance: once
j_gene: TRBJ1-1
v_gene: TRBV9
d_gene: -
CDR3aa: CASSVGTDITSEAFF
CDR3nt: TGTGCCAGCAGCGTAGGGACAGACATAACGTCCGAAGCTTTCTTT

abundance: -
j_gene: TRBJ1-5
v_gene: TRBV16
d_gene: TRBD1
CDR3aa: CASSQYAPGQGNQPQHF
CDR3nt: TGTGCCAGCAGCCAATACGCACCGGGACAGGGCAATCAGCCCCAGCATTTT

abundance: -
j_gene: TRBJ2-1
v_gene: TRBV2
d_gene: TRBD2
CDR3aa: CASKQREYNEQFF
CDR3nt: TGTGCCAGCAAACAGCGGGAGTACAATGAGCAGTTCTTC

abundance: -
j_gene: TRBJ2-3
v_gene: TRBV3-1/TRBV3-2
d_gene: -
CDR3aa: CASSQVLTDTQYF
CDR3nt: TGTGCCAGCAGCCAAGTTTTAACAGATACGCAGTATTTT

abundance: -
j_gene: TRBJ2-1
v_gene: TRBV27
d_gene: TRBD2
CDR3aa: CASSRTSGVEFF
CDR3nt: TGTGCCAGCAGTCGTACTAGCGGGGTGGAGTTCTTC

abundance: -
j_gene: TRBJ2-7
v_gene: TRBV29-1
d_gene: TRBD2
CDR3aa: CSVKFGGGEQYF
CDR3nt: TGCAGCGTCAAATTTGGGGGGGGCGAGCAGTACTTC

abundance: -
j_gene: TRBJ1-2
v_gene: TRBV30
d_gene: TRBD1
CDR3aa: CAWSRGGAYGYTF
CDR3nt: TGTGCCTGGAGTAGAGGGGGCGCCTATGGCTACACCTTC

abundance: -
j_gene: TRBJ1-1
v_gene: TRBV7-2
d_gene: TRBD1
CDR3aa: CASSTRQGGNTEAFF
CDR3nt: TGTGCCAGCAGCACCCGACAGGGGGGGAACACTGAAGCTTTCTTT

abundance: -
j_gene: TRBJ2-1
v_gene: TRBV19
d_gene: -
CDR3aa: CASSIPQQTSSYNEQFF
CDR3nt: TGTGCCAGTAGTATCCCCCAACAGACGAGCTCCTACAATGAGCAGTTCTTC